The rows below give T cell receptor beta chains drawn from one sample of a study of cytomegalovirus exposure and HLA in healthy donors. Measured with immunoSEQ multiplex PCR; TCRdb has only the in-frame clones, and not every one. The repertoire holds about 35,000 clones, with approximately 91% as singletons. The sequenced sample was PBMCs. The receptor source for this set is a woman aged 18-35 years in good health and CMV-seronegative. CDR3s include the opening cysteine and the closing phenylalanine or tryptophan. The D gene is left open where the match is weak. Only part of the rows carry a size: once, few, many, or a class if the clone is expanded.

J gene	D gene	clone size	V gene	CDR3 protein	CDR3 DNA
TRBJ1-6	.	.	TRBV7-2	CASSSYGHGDSPLHF	TGTGCCAGCAGCTCTTACGGACATGGTGATTCGCCCCTCCACTTT
TRBJ2-5	TRBD2	.	TRBV9	CASSRRLAFQETQYF	TGTGCCAGCAGCCGGAGACTAGCGTTCCAAGAGACCCAGTACTTC
TRBJ2-1	TRBD2	.	TRBV4-3	CASSQDHSGTSGNNEQFF	TGCGCCAGCAGCCAAGATCATAGTGGGACTAGCGGGAACAATGAGCAGTTCTTC
TRBJ1-5	.	.	TRBV10-3	CAISESRGLDQPQHF	TGTGCCATCAGTGAGTCGAGAGGGCTGGATCAGCCCCAGCATTTT
TRBJ2-5	TRBD2	.	TRBV4-1	CASSPPGGPDQETQYF	TGCGCCAGCAGCCCCCCGGGAGGGCCTGACCAAGAGACCCAGTACTTC
TRBJ2-1	.	few	TRBV6-1	CASSEIGGYNEQFF	TGTGCCAGCAGTGAAATTGGAGGATACAATGAGCAGTTCTTC
TRBJ2-3	TRBD2	.	TRBV4-3	CASSQDSGGLAGGSDTQYF	TGCGCCAGCAGCCAAGATTCAGGGGGACTAGCGGGAGGATCAGATACGCAGTATTTT
TRBJ2-7	TRBD1	.	TRBV6-1	CASTWTGGVYEQYF	TGTGCCAGCACTTGGACAGGGGGCGTCTACGAGCAGTACTTC
TRBJ2-3	TRBD1	.	TRBV10-3	CAIARGPSTDTQYF	TGTGCCATTGCGAGGGGGCCAAGCACAGATACGCAGTATTTT
TRBJ1-3	TRBD1	.	TRBV7-3	CASSRTGDGNTIYF	TGTGCCAGCAGCCGGACAGGGGATGGAAACACCATATATTTT
TRBJ2-7	TRBD2	.	TRBV5-6	CASRHWGSGTYEQYF	TGTGCCAGCAGACATTGGGGTAGCGGGACCTACGAGCAGTACTTC
TRBJ2-3	.	.	TRBV27	CASSFLGLALTDTQYF	TGTGCCAGCAGTTTCCTCGGGTTAGCGCTCACAGATACGCAGTATTTT
TRBJ1-2	TRBD1	.	TRBV30	CAWRNTGGNGYTF	TGTGCCTGGAGGAACACAGGGGGAAATGGCTACACCTTC
TRBJ2-7	.	.	TRBV6-1	CASSDKAEGYEQYF	TGTGCCAGCAGTGATAAAGCGGAGGGCTACGAGCAGTACTTC
TRBJ2-7	TRBD2	.	TRBV7-8	CASSSGTSGRFYEQYF	TGTGCCAGCAGCTCCGGGACTAGCGGAAGATTCTACGAGCAGTACTTC
TRBJ2-3	.	once	TRBV28	CASSSLLDRGLAGGITDTQYF	TGTGCCAGCAGTTCGCTCCTCGACAGGGGGCTAGCGGGAGGCATCACAGATACGCAGTATTTT
TRBJ1-5	.	.	TRBV6-5	CASSLDSNSNQPQHF	TGTGCCAGCAGCCTAGACAGTAATAGCAATCAGCCCCAGCATTTT
TRBJ2-2	TRBD2	few	TRBV6-5	CASSPGTSQAGELFF	TGTGCCAGCAGTCCGGGGACTAGCCAAGCCGGGGAGCTGTTTTTT
TRBJ2-7	.	.	TRBV6-5	CASSYSKGRVKQYF	TGTGCCAGCAGTTACTCGAAGGGCAGGGTTAAGCAGTACTTC
TRBJ1-2	.	.	TRBV7-8	CASSYGGYSGYTF	TGTGCCAGCAGCTACGGGGGTTATTCTGGCTACACCTTC
TRBJ1-1	TRBD1	.	TRBV6-4	CASSDGQGHTEAFF	TGTGCCAGCAGTGACGGACAGGGACACACTGAAGCTTTCTTT
TRBJ2-7	.	.	TRBV29-1	CSVPGTLVGEQYF	TGCAGCGTGCCGGGGACACTGGTAGGAGAGCAGTACTTC
TRBJ1-5	.	.	TRBV2	CASSHDKDTLNQPQHF	TGTGCCAGCAGTCATGACAAGGACACATTGAATCAGCCCCAGCATTTT
TRBJ1-2	.	.	TRBV27	CASSLSPPYYGYTF	TGTGCCAGCAGTTTATCCCCTCCTTACTATGGCTACACCTTC
TRBJ2-1	TRBD2	.	TRBV19	CASSIAGTSGRARFNEQFF	TGTGCCAGTAGTATAGCCGGGACTAGCGGGAGGGCCCGGTTCAATGAGCAGTTCTTC
TRBJ1-1	.	.	TRBV6-1	CASSQRPQEGTEAFF	TGTGCCAGCAGTCAGAGGCCGCAGGAGGGCACTGAAGCTTTCTTT
TRBJ2-3	TRBD2	.	TRBV5-1	CASSSTGLPHDTQYF	TGCGCCAGCAGCTCGACGGGACTACCACACGATACGCAGTATTTT
TRBJ2-5	.	.	TRBV2	CASKTEQETQYF	TGTGCCAGCAAAACAGAACAAGAGACCCAGTACTTC
TRBJ2-1	TRBD2	once	TRBV29-1	CSVGRAGPYNEQFF	TGCAGCGTTGGGCGAGCGGGGCCCTACAATGAGCAGTTCTTC
TRBJ1-3	.	.	TRBV5-1	CASSFLGRELDTIYF	TGCGCCAGCAGCTTCCTCGGTAGGGAGCTTGACACCATATATTTT
TRBJ2-1	TRBD1	.	TRBV29-1	CSVAQGQHNEQFF	TGCAGCGTTGCCCAGGGACAGCACAATGAGCAGTTCTTC
TRBJ1-3	TRBD1	once	TRBV6-5	CASSLRTGSGNTIYF	TGTGCCAGCAGCCTGAGGACAGGCTCTGGAAACACCATATATTTT
TRBJ2-6	TRBD1	.	TRBV28	CASTDRGRASGANVLTF	TGTGCCAGTACAGACAGGGGGCGCGCCTCTGGGGCCAACGTCCTGACTTTC
TRBJ2-4	TRBD2	.	TRBV19	CASSIWLAGSGGNIQYF	TGTGCCAGTAGTATATGGCTAGCGGGATCTGGGGGGAACATTCAGTACTTC
TRBJ2-1	.	once	TRBV21-1	CASPSTGPCVNEQFF	TGTGCCAGCCCATCGACAGGGCCTTGTGTGAATGAGCAGTTCTTC
TRBJ2-1	TRBD2	.	TRBV4-2	CASSQRLAGGNEQFF	TGTGCCAGCAGCCAACGACTAGCGGGAGGCAATGAGCAGTTCTTC
TRBJ2-7	TRBD2	.	TRBV7-9	CSSSSRASGPHRQPYEQYF	TGTTCCAGCAGCTCCAGGGCTAGCGGGCCCCACCGGCAGCCCTACGAGCAGTACTTC
TRBJ1-3	TRBD1	.	TRBV5-6	CASSRGTEGGNTIYF	TGTGCCAGCAGCCGGGGGACAGAGGGTGGAAACACCATATATTTT
TRBJ1-5	.	.	TRBV27	CASSLLPLLNQPQHF	TGTGCCAGCAGTTTACTGCCACTACTCAATCAGCCCCAGCATTTT
TRBJ2-7	TRBD2	.	TRBV13	CASSLLPGTSGNPYEQYF	TGTGCCAGCAGCTTGCTACCCGGGACTAGCGGGAACCCCTACGAGCAGTACTTC
TRBJ2-5	TRBD2	.	TRBV9	CASSEREAGLGQETQYF	TGTGCCAGCAGCGAGCGGGAGGCGGGATTGGGGCAAGAGACCCAGTACTTC
TRBJ2-7	TRBD2	.	TRBV6-6	CASNIAGGVSEQYF	TGTGCCAGCAATATAGCGGGAGGGGTGAGCGAGCAGTACTTC
TRBJ1-3	TRBD1	.	TRBV28	CASSLVDRDSGNTIYF	TGTGCCAGCAGTTTAGTGGACAGGGACTCTGGAAACACCATATATTTT
TRBJ2-7	TRBD2	.	TRBV28	CASSSTSGRAVSPYEQYF	TGTGCCAGCAGTTCGACTAGCGGGAGGGCCGTCAGTCCCTACGAGCAGTACTTC
TRBJ2-5	TRBD1	.	TRBV16	CASSQFSAQGRSETQYF	TGTGCCAGCAGCCAATTTTCAGCACAGGGGCGCTCGGAGACCCAGTACTTC
TRBJ2-1	TRBD2	.	TRBV5-1	CASRKRERGNEQFF	TGCGCCAGCCGTAAGCGGGAACGGGGCAATGAGCAGTTCTTC
TRBJ2-4	TRBD2	.	TRBV7-9	CASRETSAIQYF	TGTGCCAGCAGAGAGACTAGCGCCATTCAGTACTTC
TRBJ2-5	TRBD2	.	TRBV5-1	CASSYGTSGRTGETQYF	TGCGCCAGCAGCTACGGGACTAGCGGGAGGACCGGAGAGACCCAGTACTTC
TRBJ1-2	TRBD1	.	TRBV30	CAWSARTGTYGYTF	TGTGCCTGGAGTGCCCGGACAGGGACCTATGGCTACACCTTC
TRBJ2-1	TRBD2	.	TRBV19	CASSIVAGGSYNEQFF	TGTGCCAGTAGTATAGTAGCGGGAGGGTCCTACAATGAGCAGTTCTTC